The 31 T cell receptor beta chains below were found in one sample sequenced in a study of technical replicates of blood from a few donors. This table comes from immunoSEQ multiplex PCR, and its TCRdb copy is limited to in-frame clones, with some not included. The data show over 50,000 clones, more than 75% seen once. The material sequenced was PBMCs. These receptors all come from a human donor in good health. Some clones in this sample may be carry-over from other donors' samples.

This clone was seen only a few times. The chain employs TRBV2 and TRBJ1-5, with TRBD1 matching over 8 bases. The germline CDR1 and CDR2 sequences are SNHLY and FYNNEI. The CDR3 is 14 amino acids. Trimming cost V 5 bases and J 7 bases; bases outside gene matches: 7. The CDR3 reads CASSQDRGQQPQHF. CDR3 coding DNA: TGTGCCAGCAGTCAAGACAGGGGCCAGCAGCCCCAGCATTTT.

This chain links TRBV10-1 with TRBJ1-2; D call uncertain. V lost 6 bases to trimming and J lost 8 bases, with 25 bases between them. CDR3 length: 16 amino acids. Germline CDR1 WNHNN, CDR2 SYGVQD (reference sequence). The CDR3 DNA sequence: TGCGCCAGCAGGCGGCCGAGGAGGCGGGTCCTGGAGGGCTACACCTTC. Residues: CASRRPRRRVLEGYTF.

J is TRBJ2-7 and V is TRBV18; D unclear. From germline, CDR1 is KGHSH and CDR2 LQKENI. The CDR3 covers 13 residues. V lost 2 bases and J 3 bases, leaving 8 bases between the germline ends. The CDR3 spells CASSPSSGYEQYF. Here the CDR3 DNA reads TGTGCCAGCTCACCAAGTTCGGGCTACGAGCAGTACTTC.

The V gene is TRBV6-4, the J gene TRBJ2-7, with 8 bases matching TRBD2. CDR1 is MRHNA and CDR2 is SNTAGT in the germline V gene. The CDR3 extends over 14 amino acids. V dropped 3 bases and J dropped 5; count of bases not matched to a gene: 6. The DNA of the CDR3 is TGTGCCAGCAGTGAATCGGGGGGGTACAACGAGCAGTACTTC. Its translation is CASSESGGYNEQYF.

V usage is TRBV7-2 and J usage is TRBJ1-1; weak D call: TRBD1 (5 bases). Trimming took 3 bases from V and 2 from J, leaving 10 bases between them. The germline V gene has CDR1 SGHTA and CDR2 FQGNSA. CDR3 length equals 14 residues. CDR3 sequence (DNA): TGTGCCAGCAGCTTTCAGGGTTACAACACTGAAGCTTTCTTT. This sequence encodes CASSFQGYNTEAFF.

This chain connects TRBV4-3 to TRBJ2-7; 13 bases map to TRBD2. Unmatched junction bases numbered 11, after V lost 0 bases and J lost 6 bases. The CDR3 contains 18 residues. CDR1 LGHNA and CDR2 YSLEER come from the germline V gene. This CDR3 is CASSQDRRTSGSGSEQYF. The CDR3 DNA is TGCGCCAGCAGCCAAGATCGTAGGACTAGCGGGAGTGGGAGCGAGCAGTACTTC.

This chain connects TRBV6-1 to TRBJ2-2; D uncertain. CDR1 and CDR2 (germline): MNHNS, SASEGT. The CDR3 is made up of 11 amino acids. Trimming pared 9 bases from V and 3 bases from J, leaving 5 bases between. The CDR3 DNA reads TGTGCCAGTCGGGACACCGGGGAGCTGTTTTTT. It is translated as CASRDTGELFF.

The chain carries TRBV7-2 and TRBJ2-3; 12 positions match TRBD2. V lost 5 bases and J lost 6; bases outside the gene matches: 6. There are 15 residues in the CDR3. CDR1 is SGHTA, CDR2 FQGNSA, per germline. This chain's CDR3 is CASSPSGRGVDTQYF. The CDR3 region has the DNA TGTGCCAGCAGCCCTAGCGGGAGGGGAGTCGATACGCAGTATTTT.

In this sample, this clone turned up once. The chain is built from TRBV7-9 and TRBJ1-1, with D possibly being TRBD1 (6 bases). The germline V and J ends were trimmed by 5 bases and 3 bases, with 16 bases remaining between them. Germline values: CDR1 SEHNR, CDR2 FQNEAQ (reference sequence). The CDR3 covers 15 residues. Here the CDR3 reads CASSPVRTADTEAFF. CDR3 bases: TGTGCCAGCAGCCCGGTACGGACAGCAGACACTGAAGCTTTCTTT. The full variable domain, rest sourced from reference TRBV7-9 and TRBJ1-1, is DTGVSQNPRHKITKRGQNVTFRCDPISEHNRLYWYRQTLGQGPEFLTYFQNEAQLEKSRLLSDRFSAERPKGSFSTLEIQRTEQGDSAMYLCASSPVRTADTEAFFGQGTRLTVV.

This sequence joins TRBV5-1 and TRBJ2-5, with D unresolved. The CDR3 runs 13 residues. Trimming removed 4 bases at V and 7 bases at J, with 14 bases between. CDR1 and CDR2 (germline): SGHRS, YFSETQ. For the CDR3, the DNA is TGCGCCAGCAGCGTGGACCTTCCCGGGACCCAGTACTTC. Translated, it gives CASSVDLPGTQYF. Looking up the rest from reference TRBV5-1 and TRBJ2-5 gives the full variable domain: KAGVTQTPRYLIKTRGQQVTLSCSPISGHRSVSWYQQTPGQGLQFLFEYFSETQRNKGNFPGRFSGRQFSNSRSEMNVSTLELGDSALYLCASSVDLPGTQYFGPGTRLLVL.

This clone was found once. The chain uses TRBV27 and TRBJ1-6; TRBD1 matches 9 bases. The junction had 4 bases not matched to a gene; V was cut back by 5 bases and J by 8 bases. Germline lookup yields CDR1 MNHEY and CDR2 SMNVEV (reference sequence). The CDR3 totals 14 residues. The CDR3 DNA sequence: TGTGCCAGCAGTAACCGGGACAGGGATTCACCCCTCCACTTT. Translating gives CASSNRDRDSPLHF.

The chain has TRBV4-1 and TRBJ2-7, with D maybe TRBD1 (7 bases). This CDR3 is 17 amino acids long. Germline CDR1 and CDR2: MGHRA and YSYEKL. Between the trimmed V and J ends, which lost 1 base and 6 bases, there was a span of 22 bases. The CDR3 reads CASSQASGQGGFSEQYF. Here the CDR3 DNA reads TGCGCCAGCAGCCAAGCCTCCGGGCAGGGGGGTTTTTCCGAGCAGTACTTC.

The gene calls are TRBV6-5 and TRBJ1-2; D unresolved. Trimming shortened V by 7 bases and J by 5 bases, and 8 bases separated the two germline ends. The germline V gene has CDR1 MNHEY and CDR2 SVGAGI. The CDR3 sequence is 11 residues long. CDR3 in DNA: TGTGCCAGCACCAACAGTTATGGCTACACCTTC. Translation: CASTNSYGYTF.

The chain joins TRBV19 to TRBJ2-7; 12 bases fit TRBD1. The J segment lost 1 base and the V segment lost 6 bases, leaving 4 bases of the junction unmatched. Per the germline V gene, CDR1 is LNHDA and CDR2 is SQIVND (reference sequence). The CDR3 length is 15 residues. CDR3 residues: CASRPGQGASYEQYF. Here the CDR3 DNA reads TGTGCCAGTAGACCGGGACAGGGGGCATCCTACGAGCAGTACTTC.

The table lists this clone with a count of one. The V gene is TRBV7-2, the J gene TRBJ2-7, with 9 bases aligning to TRBD1. Germline V gives CDR1 SGHTA, CDR2 FQGNSA. V trimming: 3 bases; J trimming: 0 bases; junction bases outside the gene matches: 3. The CDR3 extends over 15 amino acids. Here the CDR3 reads CASSFDRGYSYEQYF. In DNA, the CDR3 is TGTGCCAGCAGCTTCGACAGGGGGTACTCCTACGAGCAGTACTTC.

Here the CDR3 reads CASSQAPPRNSLYEQYF. DNA of the CDR3: TGCGCCAGCAGCCAAGCCCCCCCCCGGAACAGCCTCTACGAGCAGTACTTC. V is TRBV4-1 and J is TRBJ2-7; D is undetermined. Germline lookup yields CDR1 MGHRA and CDR2 YSYEKL. The CDR3 consists of 17 residues. The V end lost 1 base, the J end lost 3 bases, and 19 bases lay between the germline ends.

The chain carries TRBV30 and TRBJ2-7; 15 nucleotides align to TRBD2. Germline-derived CDR1 and CDR2 are GTSNPN and SVGIG (reference sequence). The CDR3 is made up of 15 amino acids. V trimming: 2 bases; J trimming: 8 bases; junction bases outside the gene matches: 7. CDR3 sequence (DNA): TGTGCCTGGAGTAAAACGGGACTAGCGGGAGGAAAGCAGTACTTC. Translation: CAWSKTGLAGGKQYF.

This chain links TRBV7-9 with TRBJ2-7, with 7 nucleotides matching TRBD1. Germline loops: CDR1 SEHNR, CDR2 FQNEAQ (reference sequence). V lost 5 bases and J lost 0; bases outside the gene matches: 19. The CDR3 extends over 19 amino acids. CDR3 region: CASSPGPPGQPSISYEQYF. The CDR3 coding sequence is TGTGCCAGCAGCCCAGGCCCGCCGGGACAGCCGAGTATCTCCTACGAGCAGTACTTC.

The chain is built from TRBV7-9 and TRBJ1-6, with TRBD1 matching over 7 bases. Germline values: CDR1 SEHNR, CDR2 FQNEAQ (reference sequence). Unmatched junction bases numbered 7, after V lost 5 bases and J lost 9 bases. The CDR3 totals 14 residues. This CDR3 reads CASSLDRVGSPLHF. The CDR3 DNA sequence: TGTGCCAGCAGCCTCGACAGGGTTGGTTCACCCCTCCACTTT.

Only one count was recorded for this clone. J is TRBJ2-5 and V is TRBV7-8; 7 nucleotides match TRBD1. CDR3 size: 15 residues. The trim removed 5 bases at V and 4 bases at J, leaving 10 bases unmatched. Per the germline V gene, CDR1 is SGHVS and CDR2 is FQNEAQ. The CDR3 sequence is CASSTWTGSGETQYF. DNA for the CDR3: TGTGCCAGCAGCACCTGGACAGGCTCGGGAGAGACCCAGTACTTC.

The V and J genes are TRBV5-4 and TRBJ2-7, with D tentatively TRBD2 (6 bases). The ends were cut back, 3 bases at V and 7 bases at J, with 17 bases in the middle. The CDR3 loop spans 14 amino acids. Germline assignment: CDR1 SGHNT and CDR2 YYREEE (reference sequence). CDR3 loop: CASSSGAATREQYF. As DNA, the CDR3 is TGTGCCAGCAGCTCGGGAGCGGCGACTAGGGAGCAGTACTTC.

In DNA, the CDR3 is TGTGCCTGGAGTTTGGATAGCGGGAGCTCCTACGAGCAGTACTTC. It specifies CAWSLDSGSSYEQYF. The chain uses TRBV30 and TRBJ2-7; the match to TRBD2 covers 9 bases. Unmatched junction bases numbered 5, after V lost 2 bases and J lost 0 bases. CDR3 size: 15 residues. The V gene's germline CDR1 is GTSNPN and CDR2 SVGIG (reference sequence).

The chain recombines TRBV5-4 with TRBJ2-7, with TRBD1 matching 10 bases. Germline V gene data show CDR1 as SGHNT and CDR2 as YYREEE (reference sequence). The CDR3 has 16 residues. The V segment lost 4 bases and the J segment 1 base; nucleotides outside the gene matches: 8. The CDR3: CASSGPAGQGSYEQYF. The CDR3 coding sequence is TGTGCCAGCAGCGGCCCGGCGGGACAGGGGTCCTACGAGCAGTACTTC.

The chain links TRBV1 to TRBJ1-3. TRBV1 is noted as a pseudogene. There are 16 residues in the CDR3. CDR3 bases: TGCACCAGCAGCCAACCCCGCCGGGGCTCTGGAAACACCATATATTTT. Its translation: CTSSQPRRGSGNTIYF.

The chain couples TRBV7-6 to TRBJ1-1, with D hard to call. CDR1 is SGHVS, CDR2 FNYEAQ, per germline. Trimming removed 2 bases from V and 1 base from J, with 5 bases in between. The CDR3 has 13 residues. This CDR3 is CASSLQANTEAFF. CDR3 bases: TGTGCCAGCAGCTTACAGGCGAACACTGAAGCTTTCTTT.

The V call is TRBV19, the J call TRBJ2-1; 7 positions agree with TRBD1. CDR1 LNHDA and CDR2 SQIVND come from the germline V gene (reference sequence). The CDR3 is 13 amino acids. J was trimmed by 10 bases and V by 5 bases; bases with no gene match: 8. The CDR3 DNA reads as TGTGCCAGTAGTCTCGGGACAGTCGGCGAGCAGTTCTTC. This codes for CASSLGTVGEQFF. Looking up the rest from reference TRBV19 and TRBJ2-1 gives the full variable domain: DGGITQSPKYLFRKEGQNVTLSCEQNLNHDAMYWYRQDPGQGLRLIYYSQIVNDFQKGDIAEGYSVSREKKESFPLTVTSAQKNPTAFYLCASSLGTVGEQFFGPGTRLTVL.

The V and J genes are TRBV29-1 and TRBJ2-7, with D tentatively TRBD1 (6 bases). Germline assignment: CDR1 SQVTM and CDR2 ANQGSEA. This CDR3 spans 14 amino acids. Trimming pared 4 bases from V and 0 bases from J, leaving 13 bases between. CDR3: CSVGGGYSSYEQYF. CDR3 nucleotide sequence: TGCAGCGTTGGAGGGGGTTACAGCTCCTACGAGCAGTACTTC.

This rearrangement joins TRBV13 to TRBJ2-7, with D maybe TRBD2 (6 bases). The V and J ends lost 5 bases and 4 bases respectively, with 15 bases between them. The CDR3 consists of 14 residues. Germline V gene sequence: CDR1 PRHDT, CDR2 FYEKMQ (reference sequence). CDR3 coding DNA: TGTGCCAGCAGCAGCAACCGGGAGATTTACGAGCAGTACTTC. Translation gives CASSSNREIYEQYF.

In DNA, the CDR3 is TGTGCCAGCAGCCCGACGAGGGCGAACACTGAAGCTTTCTTT. This encodes CASSPTRANTEAFF. This rearrangement joins TRBV11-2 to TRBJ1-1; no clear D gene. Trimming took 5 bases from V and 1 from J, leaving 11 bases between them. Germline lookup yields CDR1 SGHAT and CDR2 FQNNGV. The CDR3 sequence is 14 residues long.

The CDR3 region has the DNA TGCGCCAGCAGCCAACTCCCCGGGACAGGGGCCCACCGGTACTTC. Its translation is CASSQLPGTGAHRYF. This sequence joins TRBV4-3 and TRBJ2-7; 10 bases are a match to TRBD1. The junction had 13 bases not matched to a gene; V was cut back by 2 bases and J by 12 bases. CDR1 and CDR2 from the germline V gene are LGHNA and YSLEER. The CDR3 length is 15 residues.

This chain links TRBV15 with TRBJ2-5; D gene uncertain. Per germline, CDR1 LNHNV and CDR2 YYDKDF (reference sequence). The length of the CDR3 is 12 residues. V shed 0 bases and J shed 5 bases, with 4 bases lying between them. As DNA, the CDR3 is TGTGCCACCAGCAGAGATCTGGAGACCCAGTACTTC. The encoded protein is CATSRDLETQYF.